This TCR beta chain was captured by sequencing in a study of T cell responses to AZD1222 COVID-19 vaccine. Here immunoSEQ multiplex PCR was the method, and the copy in TCRdb shows in-frame clones only, minus some. The repertoire has approximately 24,000 clones, 88% of them found once; the top ten carry 2.5% to 3%. Second doses were pooled across both intervals (about 4 or about 12 weeks). CDR1 is SGHTA, CDR2 FQGNSA, per germline. The CDR3 sequence is 14 residues long. Trimming removed 3 bases from V and 0 bases from J, with 6 bases in between. V gene TRBV7-2 combines with J gene TRBJ1-5, with no clear D. This clonotype was obtained from an adult who received the AZD1222 COVID-19 vaccine. The specimen comprised peripheral blood, sampled 28 days after the second AZD1222 dose. The CDR3: CASSFYGSNQPQHF. For the CDR3, the DNA is TGTGCCAGCAGCTTCTACGGTAGCAATCAGCCCCAGCATTTT. Full variable domain (rest looked up from reference TRBV7-2 and TRBJ1-5): GAGVSQSPSNKVTEKGKDVELRCDPISGHTALYWYRQSLGQGLEFLIYFQGNSAPDKSGLPSDRFSAERTGGSVSTLTIQRTQQEDSAVYLCASSFYGSNQPQHFGDGTRLSIL.